This paragraph reports one T cell receptor beta chain. Its target is not known. Clones were sequenced by immunoSEQ multiplex PCR, and TCRdb holds only the in-frame ones, with some missing. The table records about 89,000 clones, approximately 86% of them present only once. Germline assignment: CDR1 MNHEY and CDR2 SVGAGI. This CDR3 has 15 residues. The V and J ends lost 6 bases and 4 bases respectively, with 17 bases between them. This record comes from a study of T cell repertoires and HLA-DP antigens. Study results and caveats: Against one allele, clones undetected before culture averaged around 40%; against the other, less than 65%.

This TCR derives from a middle-aged man in good health and CMV-seronegative. Sequencing input: CD4+ T cells from PBMCs. The V and J genes are TRBV6-5 and TRBJ2-3; possibly TRBD2 for D (6 bases). The CDR3 bases are TGTGCCAGCAGCCAAAGGACTACTTGGTCAGATACGCAGTATTTT. This encodes CASSQRTTWSDTQYF.